The rows below give T cell receptor beta chains drawn from one sample of a study of shared clonotypes between healthy human individuals. The assay was immunoSEQ multiplex PCR, and TCRdb's table has in-frame clones only and misses some. The data contain roughly 1 million clones, about 75% of them singletons. Sequencing input: memory CD4+ T cells sorted from blood. The receptor set was obtained from a man aged 18 to 29 in good health. CDR3s include the opening cysteine and the closing phenylalanine or tryptophan. A D gene is named only where the DNA matches it firmly.

TRBJ2-3	TRBD2	TRBV5-1	CASSLEPSGGLGTDTQYF	TGCGCCAGCAGCTTGGAACCTAGCGGGGGGCTTGGCACAGATACGCAGTATTTT
TRBJ1-1	TRBD1	TRBV5-4	CASTPYRGGLNTEAFF	TGTGCCAGCACACCGTACAGGGGGGGGCTCAACACTGAAGCTTTCTTT
TRBJ2-3	NA	TRBV5-1	CASSLNRGGTDTQYF	TGCGCCAGCAGCTTGAATAGGGGGGGCACAGATACGCAGTATTTT
TRBJ2-1	TRBD2	TRBV5-1	CASSPTAGGSYNEQFF	TGCGCCAGCAGCCCCACAGCGGGAGGTTCCTACAATGAGCAGTTCTTC
TRBJ2-2	TRBD2	TRBV5-4	CASSQGLAGGPGELFF	TGTGCCAGCAGTCAAGGACTAGCGGGGGGTCCCGGGGAGCTGTTTTTT
TRBJ1-5	NA	TRBV18	CASSQGTGVGQPQHF	TGTGCCAGCTCACAGGGGACGGGGGTCGGTCAGCCCCAGCATTTT
TRBJ1-4	NA	TRBV18	CASSPRQGWGEKLFF	TGTGCCAGCTCACCTCGGCAAGGGTGGGGTGAAAAACTGTTTTTT
TRBJ2-3	TRBD2	TRBV9	CASSVVASGSNTQYF	TGTGCCAGCAGCGTAGTGGCTAGCGGGTCCAATACGCAGTATTTT
TRBJ2-7	TRBD2	TRBV7-8	CASSFYPGLAYEQYF	TGTGCCAGCAGCTTTTATCCGGGACTAGCGTACGAGCAGTACTTC
TRBJ2-7	NA	TRBV5-1	CASSPRRDYEQYF	TGCGCCAGCAGCCCCCGGAGGGACTACGAGCAGTACTTC
TRBJ2-2	NA	TRBV19	CASRASAGELFF	TGTGCCAGTAGGGCCTCGGCCGGGGAGCTGTTTTTT
TRBJ2-2	TRBD2	TRBV4-3	CASSQGTSGMGGELFF	TGCGCCAGCAGCCAAGGGACTAGCGGGATGGGCGGGGAGCTGTTTTTT
TRBJ2-1	TRBD1	TRBV5-4	CASRRGQGGNEQFF	TGTGCCAGCAGGCGGGGACAGGGAGGCAATGAGCAGTTCTTC
TRBJ2-7	NA	TRBV2	CASSGQGVSEQYF	TGTGCCAGCAGTGGGCAGGGAGTATCCGAGCAGTACTTC